The rows below give T cell receptor beta chains drawn from one sample of a study of Graves' ophthalmopathy and Graves' hyperthyroidism. TCRdb re-called the multiplex PCR reads through MiXCR, storing one row per CDR3 protein. The table lists over a million distinct CDR3 sequences, about two fifths of them singletons, with roughly 10% in the top ten. The sequencing sample was made of peripheral blood or thyroid tissue (not recorded which). The source is an adult man with Graves' hyperthyroidism. The CDR3 runs from the conserved cysteine through the conserved F or W. The D gene is left open where the match is weak. Clone size, where shown, is once, few, many, or a class for clones that have expanded.

j_gene: TRBJ2-5
v_gene: TRBV4-3
d_gene: .
abundance: .
CDR3nt: TGCGCCAGCAGCCAAGAAAGACAGTACCAGGAGACCCAGTACTTC
CDR3aa: CASSQERQYQETQYF

j_gene: TRBJ2-5
v_gene: TRBV25-1
d_gene: .
abundance: .
CDR3nt: TGTACCAGCCGAGGCGCAACAGGGTCCCAAGAGACCCAGTACTTC
CDR3aa: CTSRGATGSQETQYF

j_gene: TRBJ1-1
v_gene: TRBV9
d_gene: .
abundance: many
CDR3nt: TGTGCCAGCAGCGTAGATACAGTAGCTTTAGCTTTCTTT
CDR3aa: CASSVDTVALAFF

j_gene: TRBJ1-5
v_gene: TRBV5-5
d_gene: TRBD1
abundance: .
CDR3nt: TGTGCCAGCAGCGTTCGGACAGGGTTTAGCAATCAGCCCCAGCATTTT
CDR3aa: CASSVRTGFSNQPQHF

j_gene: TRBJ2-7
v_gene: TRBV20-1
d_gene: .
abundance: many
CDR3nt: TGCAGTGCTAGAGAAGGGGAGGACTACGAGCAGTACTTC
CDR3aa: CSAREGEDYEQYF

j_gene: TRBJ1-5
v_gene: TRBV6-5
d_gene: .
abundance: few
CDR3nt: TGTGCCAGCAGTGTGTCAGGGGAAAGTGGGCCCCAGCATTTT
CDR3aa: CASSVSGESGPQHF

j_gene: TRBJ1-6
v_gene: TRBV15
d_gene: .
abundance: .
CDR3nt: TGTGCCCCCGAGGGCAGGGTTGGGTCACCCCTCCACTTT
CDR3aa: CAPEGRVGSPLHF

j_gene: TRBJ1-2
v_gene: TRBV12-3/TRBV12-4
d_gene: .
abundance: many
CDR3nt: TGTGCCAGCAGCTCCGGAACTAACTATGGCTACACCTTC
CDR3aa: CASSSGTNYGYTF

j_gene: TRBJ1-1
v_gene: TRBV7-2
d_gene: TRBD1
abundance: .
CDR3nt: TGTGCCAGCAGCTTAGCGCCGACAGGGAGGGGAGCTGAAGCTTTCTTT
CDR3aa: CASSLAPTGRGAEAFF

j_gene: TRBJ2-2
v_gene: TRBV4-1
d_gene: TRBD2
abundance: .
CDR3nt: TGCGCCAGCAGCCAAGGGACTAGCGCGAACACCGGGGAGCTGTTTTTT
CDR3aa: CASSQGTSANTGELFF

j_gene: TRBJ1-1
v_gene: TRBV12-3/TRBV12-4
d_gene: .
abundance: few
CDR3nt: TGTGCCAGCATTGCCCATGGATCTAGCACTGAAGCTTTCTTT
CDR3aa: CASIAHGSSTEAFF

j_gene: TRBJ2-7
v_gene: TRBV5-6
d_gene: .
abundance: .
CDR3nt: TGTGCCAGCAGCTTGCTCGGACAGACAGGCTACGAGCAGTACTTC
CDR3aa: CASSLLGQTGYEQYF

j_gene: TRBJ1-3
v_gene: TRBV7-9
d_gene: .
abundance: many
CDR3nt: TGTGCCAGCACTGGTAGCTCTGGAAACACCATATATTTT
CDR3aa: CASTGSSGNTIYF

j_gene: TRBJ2-5
v_gene: TRBV20-1
d_gene: TRBD1
abundance: .
CDR3nt: TGCAGTGCTACCCGGGACAGGGGGGGTGAGACCCAGTACTTC
CDR3aa: CSATRDRGGETQYF

j_gene: TRBJ2-7
v_gene: TRBV27
d_gene: .
abundance: .
CDR3nt: TGTGCCAGCAGTCCTAGGGGCCTTATAGTGCAGTACTTC
CDR3aa: CASSPRGLIVQYF

j_gene: TRBJ2-7
v_gene: TRBV6-1
d_gene: TRBD1
abundance: .
CDR3nt: TGTGCCAGCAGTGCGATGACAGGGAACGAGCAGTACTTC
CDR3aa: CASSAMTGNEQYF

j_gene: TRBJ2-7
v_gene: TRBV6-5
d_gene: .
abundance: .
CDR3nt: TGTGCCAGCACTCTAAGGGGGACGGGGGAGCAGTACTTC
CDR3aa: CASTLRGTGEQYF

j_gene: TRBJ1-1
v_gene: TRBV30
d_gene: .
abundance: few
CDR3nt: TGTGCCTGGACCGAACCTCGGATCACTGAAGCTTTCTTT
CDR3aa: CAWTEPRITEAFF

j_gene: TRBJ1-3
v_gene: TRBV11-2
d_gene: TRBD1
abundance: .
CDR3nt: TGTGCCAGCAGCTACCGGACAGGGGAAGGAAACACCATATATTTT
CDR3aa: CASSYRTGEGNTIYF

j_gene: TRBJ2-2
v_gene: TRBV24-1
d_gene: TRBD1
abundance: .
CDR3nt: TGTGCCACCAGTGATTGGACAGGGGATGGCGGGGAGCTGTTTTTT
CDR3aa: CATSDWTGDGGELFF

j_gene: TRBJ1-2
v_gene: TRBV7-9
d_gene: TRBD1
abundance: .
CDR3nt: TGTGCCAGCAGAAAGAGCCAGGGACAGGCCTTATTGGAAGGCTACACCTTC
CDR3aa: CASRKSQGQALLEGYTF

j_gene: TRBJ1-2
v_gene: TRBV12-3/TRBV12-4
d_gene: TRBD1
abundance: .
CDR3nt: TGTGCCAGCAGTTTAGGACCAGGGGGTCTTTATGGCTACACCTTC
CDR3aa: CASSLGPGGLYGYTF

j_gene: TRBJ1-4
v_gene: TRBV5-1
d_gene: .
abundance: once
CDR3nt: TGCGCCAGCAGCTTGGGTAGCAGCCCGAATGAAAAACTGTTTTTT
CDR3aa: CASSLGSSPNEKLFF

j_gene: TRBJ2-2
v_gene: TRBV7-2
d_gene: TRBD1
abundance: few
CDR3nt: TGTGCCAGCAGCTACAGGGGGCGAGGCGGGGAGCTGTTTTTT
CDR3aa: CASSYRGRGGELFF

j_gene: TRBJ1-6
v_gene: TRBV12-3/TRBV12-4
d_gene: .
abundance: few
CDR3nt: TGTGCCAGCAGTTCTGGAGGGATCGGTCGTAATTCACCCCTCCACTTT
CDR3aa: CASSSGGIGRNSPLHF

j_gene: TRBJ1-2
v_gene: TRBV20-1
d_gene: TRBD1
abundance: .
CDR3nt: TGCAGTGCTAGAAATCGACAGGGGGACTATGGCTACACCTTC
CDR3aa: CSARNRQGDYGYTF

j_gene: TRBJ2-6
v_gene: TRBV12-3/TRBV12-4
d_gene: .
abundance: .
CDR3nt: TGTGCCAGCAAGGGAGGACAGGTGTTCTCTGGGGCCAACGTCCTGACTTTC
CDR3aa: CASKGGQVFSGANVLTF

j_gene: TRBJ2-7
v_gene: TRBV6-2/TRBV6-3
d_gene: .
abundance: few
CDR3nt: TGTGCCAGCAGTTACCTCTACGGGAGCGAGCAGTACTTC
CDR3aa: CASSYLYGSEQYF